Listed here are 10 T cell receptor beta chains from one sample, sequenced in a study of technical replicates of blood from a few donors. TCRdb's copy holds only in-frame clones and misses some; the assay was immunoSEQ multiplex PCR. Among over 60,000 clones listed, 93% were seen once. Source material: T cells isolated from PBMCs. The receptors here all came from a human donor in good health.

This clone came up once. The chain recombines TRBV19 with TRBJ1-5, with D perhaps matching TRBD1 (6 bases). Germline assignment: CDR1 LNHDA and CDR2 SQIVND (reference sequence). The length of the CDR3 is 14 residues. V dropped 4 bases and J dropped 6 bases, with 13 bases sitting between them. DNA of the CDR3: TGTGCCAGTAGTACCACAGGGAAGGGTCAGCCCCAGCATTTT. Translated: CASSTTGKGQPQHF.

This clone has only one observation. This chain connects TRBV19 to TRBJ1-3; D remains ambiguous. Trimming removed 6 bases at V and 0 bases at J, with 6 bases between. The germline V gene has CDR1 LNHDA and CDR2 SQIVND (reference sequence). The CDR3 length is 13 residues. CDR3 in amino acids: CASREASGNTIYF. DNA for the CDR3: TGTGCCAGTAGGGAGGCCTCTGGAAACACCATATATTTT.

The chain couples TRBV6-1 to TRBJ2-4; a weak D match, TRBD2 (5 bases). Germline values: CDR1 MNHNS, CDR2 SASEGT. This CDR3 comprises 20 residues. Trimming cost V 0 bases and J 6 bases, with 27 bases left between them. This CDR3 is CASSEAHGIFSTLQLNIQYF. Written as DNA, the CDR3 is TGTGCCAGCAGTGAAGCCCACGGGATTTTCTCGACCTTGCAGTTAAACATTCAGTACTTC.

The chain uses TRBV7-7 and TRBJ2-1; D remains unclear. V was clipped by 3 bases and J by 5 bases, with 8 bases between them. Germline-derived CDR1 and CDR2 are SSHAT and FNYEAQ (reference sequence). CDR3 size: 13 residues. The CDR3 DNA sequence: TGTGCCAGCAGCTTGTCCGAGAACAATGAGCAGTTCTTC. Its translation: CASSLSENNEQFF.

The rearrangement uses TRBV13 and TRBJ1-2, with D maybe TRBD1 (6 bases). Germline CDR1 and CDR2: PRHDT and FYEKMQ (reference sequence). V lost 5 bases, J lost 7 bases, and 23 bases lay in between. The CDR3 spans 16 residues. The CDR3 reads CASSPRPGSVGGGYTF. Written as DNA, the CDR3 is TGTGCCAGCAGCCCTCGGCCCGGGTCCGTAGGGGGTGGCTACACCTTC.

J is TRBJ2-1 and V is TRBV7-9; 8 nucleotides agree with TRBD2. Looked up from germline, CDR1 is SEHNR and CDR2 is FQNEAQ (reference sequence). This CDR3 contains 15 residues. With 6 bases clipped from V and 0 bases from J, the junction kept 4 bases outside the gene matches. This CDR3 is CASRSGTSSYNEQFF. CDR3 coding DNA: TGTGCCAGCAGATCCGGGACTAGCTCCTACAATGAGCAGTTCTTC.

This clone appeared once. The rearrangement links TRBV2 to TRBJ2-7; 12 bases map to TRBD2. CDR1 is SNHLY, CDR2 FYNNEI, per germline. Trimming cost V 6 bases and J 4 bases; bases outside gene matches: 1. The CDR3 spans 13 residues. CDR3 in amino acids: CASRLAGGYEQYF. Here the CDR3 DNA reads TGTGCCAGCAGACTAGCGGGGGGTTACGAGCAGTACTTC. Based on the CDR3 plus reference TRBV2 and TRBJ2-7, the full variable domain is EPEVTQTPSHQVTQMGQEVILRCVPISNHLYFYWYRQILGQKVEFLVSFYNNEISEKSEIFDDQFSVERPDGSNFTLKIRSTKLEDSAMYFCASRLAGGYEQYFGPGTRLTVT.

The V and J genes are TRBV7-9 and TRBJ1-2; D gene uncertain. Germline loops: CDR1 SEHNR, CDR2 FQNEAQ (reference sequence). The V end was cut by 5 bases, the J end by 4 bases, with 17 bases between. The CDR3 length is 15 residues. The CDR3 region has the DNA TGTGCCAGCAGCCCCCCGGGTTTGAGCAGCTATGGCTACACCTTC. The encoded protein is CASSPPGLSSYGYTF.

This chain links TRBV6-1 with TRBJ2-5; D gene uncertain. Germline CDR1 reads MNHNS; CDR2 reads SASEGT. The CDR3 runs 15 residues. Between the trimmed V and J ends, which lost 1 base and 0 bases, there was a span of 9 bases. The CDR3 sequence: CASSEGASYQETQYF. The CDR3 region has the DNA TGTGCCAGCAGTGAAGGAGCGTCGTACCAAGAGACCCAGTACTTC.

This clone occurred a few times. This chain joins TRBV2 and TRBJ2-2, with TRBD1 as a possible D gene (6 bases). Germline-derived CDR1 and CDR2 are SNHLY and FYNNEI. The CDR3 runs 14 residues. Trimming left V 6 bases short and J 0 bases short, with 8 bases between. CDR3 protein: CASRGAANTGELFF. The CDR3 DNA is TGTGCCAGCAGGGGGGCAGCGAACACCGGGGAGCTGTTTTTT.